This T cell receptor beta chain was captured in a study of OX40 agonist ivuxolimab in advanced cancers. Study-wide context: Patients were treated with ivuxolimab, an agonistic anti-OX40 (CD134) antibody. Partial responses occurred in Three dose-escalation patients, one with hepatocellular carcinoma and two with cutaneous melanoma. Patients received intravenous ivuxolimab every 2 weeks at 0.01 to 10 mg/kg. The study's findings and limits: Researchers did not establish what antigens the expanded peripheral T cells target.

Profiled with immunoSEQ multiplex PCR; TCRdb holds only in-frame clones, not every one. The table lists 60,000 to 100,000 clones, around 80% of them singletons. Per the germline V gene, CDR1 is SGHRS and CDR2 is YFSETQ. This CDR3 spans 14 amino acids. Trimming removed 4 bases from V and 10 bases from J; junction bases left unmatched: 10. For this clone: What it recognizes is unknown.

This sample comprised CD4+ or CD8+ T cells sorted from blood, obtained in a trial of the OX40 agonist ivuxolimab. The clonotype was recovered from an adult with an advanced solid tumor such as melanoma, head and neck, liver or kidney cancer. The rearrangement uses TRBV5-1 and TRBJ1-4, with 7 nucleotides matching TRBD1. CDR3 region: CASSPGQPDGKLFF. CDR3 nucleotide sequence: TGCGCCAGCAGCCCGGGACAGCCCGACGGAAAACTGTTTTTT.